Here is one T cell receptor (beta chain) with its context. Its cognate antigen has yet to be identified. No quality values exist for individual bases; no much larger clone is one base distant. This sample is drawn from a study of T-cell memory formation after mild COVID-19 (dated by TCRdb to 2020 to 2022). Some background on the complete study: Most TCR sequence clusters were specific to one of the two donors. In a couple of donors, T-cell clones that expanded and contracted after mild COVID-19 were tracked by sequencing TCRalpha and TCRbeta repertoires over time. The cohort comprised two young, previously healthy adult volunteers, one female and one male. The paper as a whole reports these results and caveats: Contracting CD4+ clones appeared mostly in the CM and EM memory subsets, whereas CD8+ clones were enriched in EMRA. Some responding clones were detected in pre-infection memory, which suggested that pre-existing cross-reactive memory T cells had joined the SARS-CoV-2 response. Whether the second-wave clones peaking on day 37 were SARS-CoV-2 specific was not confirmed. From day 15 to 85, contracting clones showed balanced CD4/CD8 phenotypes, whereas a second wave of clones that expanded from day 15 to 37 leaned towards CD4+. Only two mild cases were covered by the study, and larger cohorts that include severe cases with pre-infection samples were considered necessary.

PBMCs were isolated by Ficoll-Paque density gradient centrifugation. Sequencing used an Illumina NovaSeq 6000. TCRalpha and TCRbeta cDNA libraries were built by 5'RACE with constant-segment primers, adding sample barcodes and unique molecular identifiers. RNA was extracted from every sample with Trizol reagent. The libraries were amplified in two PCR steps, and the second step added a second sample barcode and Illumina TruSeq adapters. Libraries were sequenced on an Illumina NovaSeq with 2 x 150 bp paired-end reads. As for how the authors treated the data: With migec v1.2.7, reads were demultiplexed and then collapsed into UMI-guided consensus sequences. Using mixcr v2.1.11, UMI consensuses were aligned to TRA and TRB V and J templates and then assembled into clonotypes. A clonotype was counted as expanded or contracted only when both edgeR and NoisET called the clonotype significant, with the noise models trained on biological replicates. For edgeR calls, the thresholds were a false discovery rate-adjusted p below 0.01 and a log2 fold-change of 1. As an exploratory analysis of dynamics, max-normalized trajectories of the 1000 most abundant clonotypes were examined by PCA with hierarchical clustering. Separately sequenced CD4+ and CD8+ repertoires were used to assign the CD4 or CD8 phenotype of responding clones. Using fastp trimming at Q25 and MiXCR clonotype assembly, TCRdb reanalyzed the public sequencing data and kept in-frame beta chains. Rows with a matching CDR3 protein are joined into one entry that keeps the most common DNA and genes. TCRdb's processing, not the authors', yielded these V and J calls. Counted in this sample were 450,000 to 650,000 distinct CDR3 sequences; roughly 20% of them appeared once. Jointly, the top ten make up under 15% of the sample.

V has 6 bases trimmed and J has 3 bases trimmed; junction bases matching no gene number 7. The CDR3 sequence holds 14 residues, the cysteine and phenylalanine included. CDR3 DNA is the only sequence kept; it has 42 bases, read in frame from the first base. The sequenced sample consisted of PBMCs or a T cell subset sorted from them (not recorded which). The V gene is TRBV12-3 or TRBV12-4 and the J gene is TRBJ1-1, with 7 bases matching TRBD1. This clonotype was sampled from an adult woman who had mild COVID-19 (a few samples of this study predate the infection). The sample titles of this study are shuffled in the database, so cell type and time point are left out; the donor was told from shared clones. This receptor carries the CDR3 CASRWTGGDTEAFF. The DNA sequence is TGTGCCAGCAGGTGGACAGGCGGCGACACTGAAGCTTTCTTT.